One and the same sample provided the 23 T cell receptor beta chains below, sequenced in a study of T cell responses to AZD1222 COVID-19 vaccine. Profiling relied on immunoSEQ multiplex PCR, and the TCRdb table lists in-frame clones only, not all of them. The sample lists 100,000 or so clones, less than 95% occurring once. Sequenced here: peripheral blood, sampled on day 0 of AZD1222 vaccination. The origin of the receptors is an adult in good health.

The V call is TRBV5-4, the J call TRBJ2-7; the match to TRBD1 covers 9 bases. The germline CDR1 and CDR2 sequences are SGHNT and YYREEE (reference sequence). The CDR3 sequence is 15 residues long. J was trimmed by 5 bases and V by 4 bases; bases with no gene match: 10. This CDR3 is CASSRPGQGADEQYF. The CDR3 coding sequence is TGTGCCAGCAGCCGGCCGGGACAGGGCGCCGACGAGCAGTACTTC.

This clone appeared a single time. The chain has TRBV3-1 (or the pseudogene TRBV3-2) and TRBJ1-3; D perhaps matches TRBD1 (5 bases). This CDR3 has 19 residues. Germline V gene data show CDR1 as LGHDT and CDR2 as YNNKEL (reference sequence). V was pared by 3 bases and J by 0 bases, with 21 bases between. CDR3 DNA: TGTGCCAGCAGCCAGCAGATATGGGGGGAAAAGGACTCTGGAAACACCATATATTTT. The encoded protein is CASSQQIWGEKDSGNTIYF.

The chain links TRBV28 to TRBJ2-2; D is unresolved. V was pared by 3 bases and J by 3 bases, with 14 bases between. The CDR3 loop spans 16 amino acids. Germline CDR1 MDHEN, CDR2 SYDVKM. The CDR3, as DNA: TGTGCCAGCAGTTTGCCCCAGCCCGGTGACACCGGGGAGCTGTTTTTT. Encoded protein: CASSLPQPGDTGELFF.

This chain uses TRBV5-1 with TRBJ1-1, with a tentative D call TRBD1 (5 bases). Per germline, CDR1 SGHRS and CDR2 YFSETQ. Deletions cut 0 bases from V and 1 base from J, with 10 bases between. The CDR3 spans 15 residues. CDR3 sequence: CASSLEGAGNTEAFF. CDR3 nucleotide sequence: TGCGCCAGCAGCTTGGAAGGGGCGGGGAACACTGAAGCTTTCTTT.

The chain combines TRBV16 with TRBJ2-7; perhaps TRBD2 as D (6 bases). Trimming cost V 7 bases and J 5 bases, with 18 bases left between them. Germline assignment: CDR1 KGHSY and CDR2 FQNENV. This CDR3 is 14 amino acids long. CDR3 DNA: TGTGCCAGCACCACCGGGGGAACGGGAAACGAGCAGTACTTC. The encoded protein is CASTTGGTGNEQYF.

The chain uses TRBV19 and TRBJ1-4, with D tentatively TRBD1 (5 bases). Germline values: CDR1 LNHDA, CDR2 SQIVND (reference sequence). This CDR3 is 14 amino acids long. With 7 bases removed from V and 2 bases from J, the gap between germline ends came to 11 bases. This CDR3 reads CASNSWGTNEKLFF. CDR3 DNA: TGTGCCAGTAACTCTTGGGGCACTAATGAAAAACTGTTTTTT.

The chain carries TRBV27 and TRBJ1-1; 9 bases agree with TRBD1. Germline V gene sequence: CDR1 MNHEY, CDR2 SMNVEV (reference sequence). The CDR3 has 15 residues. V dropped 5 bases and J dropped 1; count of bases not matched to a gene: 5. The CDR3 DNA follows: TGTGCCAGCAGTCCTCGGACAGGGGCGAACACTGAAGCTTTCTTT. It translates to CASSPRTGANTEAFF.

The chain couples TRBV11-2 to TRBJ1-1; maybe TRBD1 (6 bases). The V gene's germline CDR1 is SGHAT and CDR2 FQNNGV. CDR3 size: 13 residues. V lost 2 bases to trimming and J lost 5 bases, with 9 bases between them. For the CDR3, the DNA is TGTGCCAGCAGCTTAAAAGGGGGGACTGAAGCTTTCTTT. As protein: CASSLKGGTEAFF.

The chain couples TRBV4-2 to TRBJ1-5; no clear D. The V gene's germline CDR1 is LGHNA and CDR2 YNFKEQ. CDR3 size: 13 residues. V was shortened by 2 bases and J by 8 bases, with 10 bases between the two germline ends. CDR3 nucleotides: TGTGCCAGCAGCCAAAATCTTCGGGAGCCCCAGCATTTT. It codes for CASSQNLREPQHF.

The chain links TRBV27 to TRBJ1-2, with unresolved D. The CDR3 has 13 amino acids. The V gene's germline CDR1 is MNHEY and CDR2 SMNVEV (reference sequence). Deletions cut 1 base from V and 8 bases from J, with 11 bases between. CDR3 in DNA: TGTGCCAGCAGTTTATTGGCCGGCAACGGCTACACCTTC. It yields the protein CASSLLAGNGYTF.

V and J are TRBV19 and TRBJ2-2; D assignment may be TRBD1 or TRBD2 (5 bases each). The CDR3 sequence is 15 residues long. Trimming took 7 bases from V and 1 from J, leaving 13 bases between them. Germline CDR1 LNHDA, CDR2 SQIVND (reference sequence). The CDR3 protein is CASTPRGENTGELFF. In DNA form, the CDR3 reads TGTGCCAGTACCCCCCGAGGGGAGAACACCGGGGAGCTGTTTTTT.

J is TRBJ2-1 and V is TRBV28, with 15 bases aligning to TRBD2. V was pared by 6 bases and J by 5 bases, with 2 bases of the junction left unmatched. Germline CDR1 reads MDHEN; CDR2 reads SYDVKM. This CDR3 comprises 15 residues. The CDR3 coding sequence is TGTGCCAGCAGGGGGACTAGCGGGGGGAACAATGAGCAGTTCTTC. It yields the protein CASRGTSGGNNEQFF.

V and J are TRBV2 and TRBJ1-4, with 7 nucleotides matching TRBD1. Germline V gene data show CDR1 as SNHLY and CDR2 as FYNNEI. The CDR3 has 14 residues. With V trimmed by 7 bases and J by 8 bases, 10 bases remained unmatched. The CDR3 loop is CASTPGTEWEKLFF. DNA of the CDR3: TGTGCCAGCACCCCCGGGACAGAGTGGGAAAAACTGTTTTTT.

This CDR3 reads CASSYSGSRSAEAFF. The DNA of the CDR3 is TGTGCCAGCAGTTACTCGGGCAGCAGGTCGGCTGAAGCTTTCTTT. V and J are TRBV6-5 and TRBJ1-1; D gene ambiguous. V lost 0 bases, J lost 6 bases, and 14 bases lay in between. There are 15 residues in the CDR3. The germline V gene encodes CDR1 MNHEY and CDR2 SVGAGI.

This clone occurred once. The chain couples TRBV10-3 to TRBJ1-2, with 8 bases matching TRBD1. The CDR3 contains 13 residues. Germline V gives CDR1 ENHRY, CDR2 SYGVKD. V lost 10 bases to trimming and J lost 3 bases; unmatched junction nucleotides: 7. CDR3 sequence reads: CARSPDRDYGYTF. CDR3 DNA sequence: TGTGCCAGATCCCCGGACAGGGACTATGGCTACACCTTC.

The chain joins TRBV5-1 to TRBJ2-5, with 7 bases fitting TRBD1. Germline loops: CDR1 SGHRS, CDR2 YFSETQ. V lost 0 bases to trimming and J lost 5 bases; unmatched junction nucleotides: 1. CDR3 size: 13 residues. The CDR3 reads CASSLEGAETQYF. CDR3 DNA: TGCGCCAGCAGCTTGGAGGGGGCGGAGACCCAGTACTTC.

The chain combines TRBV6-5 with TRBJ2-3; TRBD2 might be the D (6 bases). CDR3 length: 14 amino acids. The germline V gene has CDR1 MNHEY and CDR2 SVGAGI. CDR3 sequence reads: CALRRTKYTDTQYF. The DNA of the CDR3 is TGTGCATTACGGAGGACTAAGTACACAGATACGCAGTATTTT.

The V and J genes are TRBV7-9 and TRBJ1-3; D unresolved. The CDR3 totals 12 residues. Trimming pared 6 bases from V and 4 bases from J, leaving 7 bases between. Per germline, CDR1 SEHNR and CDR2 FQNEAQ (reference sequence). DNA of the CDR3: TGTGCCAGCAGAGGAGGGGGAAACACCATATATTTT. This codes for CASRGGGNTIYF.

This chain connects TRBV10-3 to TRBJ2-1, with 9 positions matching TRBD1. In germline, CDR1 is ENHRY, CDR2 SYGVKD. V was pared by 2 bases and J by 12 bases, with 8 bases of the junction left unmatched. This CDR3 has 14 residues. This CDR3 reads CAISEAGTGTAQFF. CDR3 DNA: TGTGCCATCAGTGAGGCCGGGACAGGGACAGCGCAGTTCTTC.

This chain links TRBV28 with TRBJ2-3, with TRBD1 matching 10 bases. V shed 4 bases and J 0 bases; nucleotides not matched to a gene: 4. The germline CDR1 and CDR2 sequences are MDHEN and SYDVKM. This CDR3 is 16 amino acids long. The CDR3 reads CASSSGTGASTDTQYF. CDR3 DNA sequence: TGTGCCAGCAGTTCCGGGACAGGGGCCAGCACAGATACGCAGTATTTT.

CDR3 sequence (DNA): TGCAGTGTAAGCAAGGCGAATGAGCAGTTCTTC. This gives the protein CSVSKANEQFF. J is TRBJ2-1 and V is TRBV20-1; D gene uncertain. Trimming took 7 bases from V and 7 from J, leaving 11 bases between them. The CDR3 is 11 amino acids. CDR1 DFQATT and CDR2 SNEGSKA come from the germline V gene (reference sequence).

J is TRBJ2-5 and V is TRBV20-1; D is unresolved. The V end was cut by 8 bases, the J end by 0 bases, with 7 bases between. The CDR3 spans 11 residues. CDR1 is DFQATT and CDR2 is SNEGSKA in the germline V gene (reference sequence). CDR3 coding DNA: TGCAGTCCGTGGGACCAAGAGACCCAGTACTTC. It specifies CSPWDQETQYF.

CDR3 sequence (DNA): TGTGCCATCGCGTGGGATGAGGGTGAAAAACTGTTTTTT. It yields the protein CAIAWDEGEKLFF. The chain uses TRBV10-3 and TRBJ1-4, with D hard to call. This CDR3 contains 13 residues. Germline V gene lookup returns CDR1 ENHRY and CDR2 SYGVKD. V was pared by 8 bases and J by 7 bases, with 14 bases between.